This passage covers 7 T cell receptor beta chains from one sample sequenced in a study of graft-versus-host responses after intestinal transplantation. Their antigens are not known. Libraries were prepared by immunoSEQ multiplex PCR; TCRdb keeps only in-frame clonotypes and omits some of them. The sample contains around 40,000 clones, around 95% of which appear only once. This sample comprised unstimulated CD8+ T cells sorted from spleen or lymph node cells, obtained before transplant. These receptors were collected from a human donor who was the organ donor for an intestinal transplant.

A note on this clone: The sample holds other DNA sequences that translate to the same CDR3. This chain connects TRBV4-1 to TRBJ1-2; weak D call: TRBD1 (5 bases). CDR1 MGHRA and CDR2 YSYEKL come from the germline V gene. V was cut by 0 bases and J by 4 bases, with 12 bases left in between. The CDR3 runs to 15 residues. CDR3 DNA: TGCGCCAGCAGCCAAGAGCCAAGGGGTACCTATGGCTACACCTTC. Translation gives CASSQEPRGTYGYTF.

The chain has TRBV5-1 and TRBJ2-7; 7 positions match TRBD2. CDR1 and CDR2 (germline): SGHRS, YFSETQ. J gave up 5 bases and V 2 bases, and 10 bases lay outside the gene matches. The CDR3 is 15 amino acids. The CDR3 protein is CASSFGALAYNEQYF. In nucleotides, the CDR3 is TGCGCCAGCAGCTTTGGAGCACTAGCGTACAACGAGCAGTACTTC.

The rearrangement joins TRBV9 to TRBJ2-1; D is tentatively TRBD1 or TRBD2 (6 bases each). Trimming left V 0 bases short and J 6 bases short, with 13 bases between. Germline assignment: CDR1 SGDLS and CDR2 YYNGEE. The CDR3 sequence is 15 residues long. For the CDR3, the DNA is TGTGCCAGCAGCGTAGTAGAGGGGGGCTTCAATGAGCAGTTCTTC. This translates into CASSVVEGGFNEQFF.

CDR3 DNA: TGTGCCAGCAGCTTAGACCGTCCCCGGGTATCCTACGAGCAGTACTTC. This sequence encodes CASSLDRPRVSYEQYF. The chain combines TRBV11-2 with TRBJ2-7; D unclear. The CDR3 runs to 16 residues. Trimming left V 0 bases short and J 1 base short, with 13 bases between. The germline CDR1 and CDR2 sequences are SGHAT and FQNNGV.

The chain carries TRBV7-2 and TRBJ2-3; D possibly corresponds to TRBD2 (6 bases). The V end was cut by 2 bases, the J end by 5 bases, with 8 bases between. The CDR3 is 13 amino acids. CDR1 is SGHTA and CDR2 is FQGNSA in the germline V gene. The CDR3: CASSLMGGDTQYF. DNA for the CDR3: TGTGCCAGCAGCTTAATGGGAGGAGATACGCAGTATTTT.

The V gene is TRBV7-9, the J gene TRBJ1-5; D gene unclear. Germline CDR1 SEHNR, CDR2 FQNEAQ (reference sequence). The CDR3 sequence is 14 residues long. V gave up 5 bases and J gave up 0 bases, with 8 bases separating them. The CDR3 sequence: CASSVQDSNQPQHF. Written as DNA, the CDR3 is TGTGCCAGCAGCGTTCAGGATAGCAATCAGCCCCAGCATTTT.

This rearrangement joins TRBV2 to TRBJ2-1, with TRBD2 matching over 7 bases. V lost 6 bases and J lost 0; bases outside the gene matches: 8. The CDR3 runs to 16 residues. The V gene's germline CDR1 is SNHLY and CDR2 FYNNEI. The CDR3 coding sequence is TGTGCCAGCAGCGAACCCGGGACTATCTCCTACAATGAGCAGTTCTTC. Residues: CASSEPGTISYNEQFF.